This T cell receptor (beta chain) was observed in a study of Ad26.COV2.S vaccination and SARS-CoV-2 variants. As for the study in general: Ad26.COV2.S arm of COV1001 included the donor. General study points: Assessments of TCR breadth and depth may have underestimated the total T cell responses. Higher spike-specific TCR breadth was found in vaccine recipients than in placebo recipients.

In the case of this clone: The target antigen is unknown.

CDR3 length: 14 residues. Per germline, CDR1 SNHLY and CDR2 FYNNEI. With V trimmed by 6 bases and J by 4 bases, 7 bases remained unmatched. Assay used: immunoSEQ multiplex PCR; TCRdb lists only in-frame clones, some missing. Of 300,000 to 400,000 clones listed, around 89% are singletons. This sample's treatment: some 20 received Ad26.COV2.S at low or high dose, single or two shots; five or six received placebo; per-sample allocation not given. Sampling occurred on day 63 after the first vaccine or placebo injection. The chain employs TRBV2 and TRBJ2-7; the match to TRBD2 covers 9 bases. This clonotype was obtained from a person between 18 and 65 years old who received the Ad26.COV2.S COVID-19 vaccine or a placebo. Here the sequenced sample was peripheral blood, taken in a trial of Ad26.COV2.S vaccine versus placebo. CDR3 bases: TGTGCCAGCAGGGTTAGCGGGAGCCGATACGAGCAGTACTTC. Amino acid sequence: CASRVSGSRYEQYF.